This TCR beta chain was sequenced for a study of blood T cells in healthy people across ages. Broader study findings: As naive T cell percentage varied, TCR beta diversity correlated strongly with it. TCR beta diversity per million T cells fell roughly linearly with age.

A minimum of 6 million PBMCs was isolated per sample. This clonotype was recorded many times. Its antigen remains unidentified. Together with a sample-barcoded 5' primer, a J-beta primer mix was included in a second PCR lasting about 7 to 12 cycles. Sequencing yielded, for each sample, at least 3 million paired-end reads carrying CDR3. TCRdb called the 5' RACE reads again in MiXCR, with one record for every CDR3 protein. The sample lists 550,000 to 800,000 distinct CDR3 sequences; less than 40% were seen once. The germline gives CDR1 DFQATT, CDR2 SNEGSKA (reference sequence). The CDR3 contains 14 residues. V was clipped by 0 bases and J by 8 bases, with 16 bases between them.

V and J are TRBV20-1 and TRBJ1-2; D unclear. The sample comprised blood. This receptor was identified in a woman older than 75 in good health. The CDR3: CSARDRVQTSGYTF. CDR3 nucleotides: TGCAGTGCTAGAGATAGGGTACAGACGTCGGGCTACACCTTC.